The clone carrying this TCR beta chain was counted only a few times. TCRdb passed the RT-PCR reads through MiXCR, listing each CDR3 protein once. The table records 280,000 or so distinct CDR3 sequences, around a fifth of them present only once. The germline V gene encodes CDR1 SEHNR and CDR2 FQNEAQ (reference sequence). This CDR3 contains 13 residues. V lost 8 bases to trimming and J lost 4 bases, with 14 bases between them. This specimen belongs to a study of response to subunit inactivated influenza vaccine. The receptor's source is a man aged 50 to 69 who received an inactivated influenza vaccine. The material was PBMCs from blood, obtained roughly 20 months after vaccination. The V call is TRBV7-9, the J call TRBJ1-2, with D possibly TRBD1 on 5 matching bases. The CDR3 bases are TGTGCCAGCGGCCGAGCCGGGACCTATGGCTACACCTTC. It yields the protein CASGRAGTYGYTF. The full variable domain, with the rest looked up from reference TRBV7-9 and TRBJ1-2, is DTGVSQNPRHKITKRGQNVTFRCDPISEHNRLYWYRQTLGQGPEFLTYFQNEAQLEKSRLLSDRFSAERPKGSFSTLEIQRTEQGDSAMYLCASGRAGTYGYTFGSGTRLTVV.